What follows describes a single T cell receptor beta chain. Its specificity is unknown. The data belong to a study of T cell clonotyping in hematopoietic cell transplantation. Findings and limits, study-wide: After transplant, recipient diversity fell while pathologically expanded clonotypes grew through day 180.

Only in-frame clones appear in the TCRdb table, and some are missing; sequencing was by immunoSEQ multiplex PCR. The data show almost 8,500 clones, approximately 88% seen once. This CDR3 is built from 16 residues. The germline CDR1 and CDR2 sequences are LGHNA and YNFKEQ. The clonotype comes from a male patient between 55 and 70 years old who had an allogeneic stem cell transplant from a related donor, so the T cells may come from the graft donor. Some clones in this sample may be carry-over from other donors' samples. The chain combines TRBV4-2 with TRBJ2-5; 7 positions match TRBD2. The J call is uncertain, as TRBJ2-7 better fits the DNA end. Sequences were derived from peripheral blood mononuclear cells, sampled at the time of graft-versus-host disease after allogeneic stem cell transplant. The CDR3 region is CASSQEPFGGSYEQYF. The CDR3 bases are TGTGCCAGCAGCCAAGAACCGTTCGGGGGGTCCTACGAGCAGTACTTC.